This is a list of T cell receptor beta chains from one sample in a study of cytomegalovirus exposure and HLA in healthy donors. Libraries were prepared by immunoSEQ multiplex PCR; TCRdb keeps only in-frame clonotypes and omits some of them. In the table there are about 140,000 clones, approximately 82% of which are singletons. Input material: PBMCs. The receptors originated from a man aged 25 to 45 in good health and CMV-seropositive. The CDR3 runs from the conserved cysteine through the conserved F or W. A D gene is named only where the DNA matches it firmly. Size tells how often a clone was seen (once, few, many) or the class of an expanded clone, and some rows leave it out.

v_call	d_call	j_call	clone_size	cdr3_nt	cdr3_aa
TRBV28	.	TRBJ1-1	.	TGTGCCAGCAGTTTGGACACGGGTACTGAAGCTTTCTTT	CASSLDTGTEAFF
TRBV2	.	TRBJ2-7	.	TGTGCCAGCAGTGAACATACAGGGTGGGACGAGCAGTACTTC	CASSEHTGWDEQYF
TRBV7-8	TRBD1	TRBJ2-2	.	TGTGCCAGCAGCTACCCGAAGGGGGCGGTGGACACCGGGGAGCTGTTTTTT	CASSYPKGAVDTGELFF
TRBV9	.	TRBJ2-1	.	TGTGCCAGCAGCGTAGAAGGGGGGGGCAGGAACTCCTACAATGAGCAGTTCTTC	CASSVEGGGRNSYNEQFF
TRBV6-5	.	TRBJ2-7	.	TGTGCCAGCAGTTACTCGCGACAGGCCACCTACGGGCAGTACTTC	CASSYSRQATYGQYF
TRBV5-4	.	TRBJ2-6	.	TGTGCCAGCAGCCCAGGACAGAATTCAAACTCTGGGGCCAACGTCCTGACTTTC	CASSPGQNSNSGANVLTF
TRBV13	.	TRBJ1-1	.	TGTGCCAGCAGCCCAACTGACGGGGGGAGGGGGAGAACTGAAGCTTTCTTT	CASSPTDGGRGRTEAFF
TRBV2	TRBD2	TRBJ2-5	.	TGTGCCAGCAGCGATAGCGGGGGGCAAGAGACCCAGTACTTC	CASSDSGGQETQYF
TRBV11-3	TRBD2	TRBJ2-7	.	TGTGCCAGCAGCCCCAGGCGGCTAGCGGATCCCTACGAGCAGTACTTC	CASSPRRLADPYEQYF
TRBV10-3	TRBD2	TRBJ2-7	.	TGTGCCATCAGTCCCCCCTCGGGAGGGCCCAGCGAGCAGTACTTC	CAISPPSGGPSEQYF
TRBV28	.	TRBJ2-2	.	TGTGCCAGTAAAGACGGCGGAAGGGAGCTGTTTTTT	CASKDGGRELFF
TRBV2	TRBD1	TRBJ1-2	.	TGTGCCACTCATTCCGGGACAGGGGGCTCCTATGGCTACACCTTC	CATHSGTGGSYGYTF
TRBV7-9	TRBD2	TRBJ2-1	.	TGTGCCTGCTCATCTGGGCTAGCGGGAGTTAACTCCTACAATGAGCAGTTCTTC	CACSSGLAGVNSYNEQFF
TRBV7-9	.	TRBJ2-5	once	TGTGCCAGCAGCTTGGCGGCCTTAGAGACCCAGTACTTC	CASSLAALETQYF
TRBV9	TRBD1	TRBJ1-2	once	TGTGCCAGCAGCCCGGGGGACAGGGGGAGCTACACCTTC	CASSPGDRGSYTF
TRBV5-4	.	TRBJ2-1	.	TGTGCCAGCAGCCCTTTAAATTACAATGAGCAGTTCTTC	CASSPLNYNEQFF
TRBV7-9	TRBD2	TRBJ2-2	.	TGTGCCAGCAGCTTAGGGTCGACTAGCGGGTCAGACGGGGAGCTGTTTTTT	CASSLGSTSGSDGELFF
TRBV27	TRBD1	TRBJ1-1	once	TGTGCCAGCAGTTCTCGAACAGGGGGACTAAGGACTGAAGCTTTCTTT	CASSSRTGGLRTEAFF
TRBV7-9	TRBD1	TRBJ2-7	once	TGTGCCAGCAGCTTGACAGGGCTCTACGAGCAGTACTTC	CASSLTGLYEQYF
TRBV5-1	TRBD2	TRBJ2-5	.	TGCGCCAGCAGCCTAGACCGCCCGAGGACTAGCGGGGGACCCGGGGAGACCCAGTACTTC	CASSLDRPRTSGGPGETQYF
TRBV5-4	TRBD1	TRBJ2-4	.	TGTGCCAGCAGCTTGGGAGGGACAGGGGGCAACATTCAGTACTTC	CASSLGGTGGNIQYF
TRBV5-4	TRBD2	TRBJ2-2	once	TGTGCCAGCAGCTTACTAGCGGGGGGTAACACCGGGGAGCTGTTTTTT	CASSLLAGGNTGELFF
TRBV19	.	TRBJ2-5	.	TGTGCCAGTAGTATAGTAGCGGAAGAGACCCAGTACTTC	CASSIVAEETQYF
TRBV6-5	.	TRBJ1-5	once	TGTGCCAGCAGACCCGACAGAGGCCTTAATCAGCCCCAGCATTTT	CASRPDRGLNQPQHF
TRBV18	.	TRBJ1-2	few	TGTGCCAGCTCCCACTCCATGGTGACTAACTATGGCTACACCTTC	CASSHSMVTNYGYTF
TRBV28	.	TRBJ1-2	.	TGTGCCAGCAGCCTTCTGAACGGGGGGGCGTTTGGCTACACCTTC	CASSLLNGGAFGYTF
TRBV5-4	TRBD1	TRBJ2-3	.	TGTGCCAGCAGCTCCTTAGGCCGGGACAGCCGCACAGATACGCAGTATTTT	CASSSLGRDSRTDTQYF
TRBV25-1	.	TRBJ1-2	few	TGTGCCAGCAGCTCGGGGGGGAGCTATGGCTACACCTTC	CASSSGGSYGYTF
TRBV4-2	.	TRBJ1-3	.	TGTGCCAGCAGCCAAGAATCGGGGAGCTCCGGAAACACCATATATTTT	CASSQESGSSGNTIYF
TRBV6-5	TRBD1	TRBJ2-3	.	TGTGCCAGCAGTCCCGGACAGGGCGAAGGTACGCAGTATTTT	CASSPGQGEGTQYF
TRBV18	.	TRBJ2-2	.	TGTGCCAGCTCACCAGACGGGATCTTTACGAACACCGGGGAGCTGTTTTTT	CASSPDGIFTNTGELFF
TRBV10-3	TRBD1	TRBJ1-1	.	TGTGCCATCAGATACGGACAGGGAATAAACACTGAAGCTTTCTTT	CAIRYGQGINTEAFF
TRBV5-4	.	TRBJ1-1	few	TGTGCCAGCAGCTTCGGTGCAGGGGACACTGAAGCTTTCTTT	CASSFGAGDTEAFF
TRBV6-5	TRBD2	TRBJ2-7	.	TGTGCCAGCAGTAGCTCCGGAGTAGCGGGACTCGAGCAGTACTTC	CASSSSGVAGLEQYF
TRBV9	.	TRBJ2-5	.	TGTGCCAGCAGCGTAGTGCCTAGCGGAGGGGGAGAGACCCAGTACTTC	CASSVVPSGGGETQYF
TRBV28	.	TRBJ1-5	.	TGTGCCAGCACAGACCCGGGGGGACGCGAGGGCAATCAGCCCCAGCATTTT	CASTDPGGREGNQPQHF
TRBV11-2	TRBD1	TRBJ2-7	.	TGTGCCAGCAGCCATAGGGGGCAGGGTAACGAGCAGTACTTC	CASSHRGQGNEQYF
TRBV19	.	TRBJ1-1	.	TGTGCCAGTAGTTCGGCAGGGAAGAATGGAAACACTGAAGCTTTCTTT	CASSSAGKNGNTEAFF
TRBV28	TRBD2	TRBJ2-1	few	TGTGCCAGTTCGCTAGCGGGGAAATACAATGAGCAGTTCTTC	CASSLAGKYNEQFF
TRBV7-9	.	TRBJ2-1	.	TGTGCCAGCAGCTTAGGGGGGGAGGCCTACAATGAGCAGTTCTTC	CASSLGGEAYNEQFF
TRBV29-1	TRBD1	TRBJ1-2	once	TGCAGCGTTCGTACTGACAGGGGCTATGGCTACACCTTC	CSVRTDRGYGYTF
TRBV27	TRBD2	TRBJ2-5	.	TGTGCCAGCAGTCCGGACATCCCGGGAGGACGGGAGACCCAGTACTTC	CASSPDIPGGRETQYF
TRBV2	TRBD2	TRBJ2-7	.	TGTGCCAGCAGTGGACTAGCGGGGGGGTACGAGCAGTACTTC	CASSGLAGGYEQYF
TRBV2	.	TRBJ1-2	.	TGTGCCAGCAGGGCAGGGGTCCCGGGAGGCTACACCTTC	CASRAGVPGGYTF
TRBV4-1	.	TRBJ1-1	few	TGCGCCAGCAGCCAATCGACAGCAAACACTGAAGCTTTCTTT	CASSQSTANTEAFF
TRBV6-5	.	TRBJ1-6	.	TGTGCCAGCAGTTCACAAGGCGGGGGTAGTTCACCCCTCCACTTT	CASSSQGGGSSPLHF
TRBV7-6	.	TRBJ2-1	.	TGTGCCAGCAGCTTTCGACAGCCACCCTTAAATGAGCAGTTCTTC	CASSFRQPPLNEQFF
TRBV25-1	.	TRBJ1-6	.	TGTGCCAGCAGTTCGGGGGAAGGGTATAATTCACCCCTCCACTTT	CASSSGEGYNSPLHF
TRBV5-6	.	TRBJ2-1	.	TGTGCCAGCAGCACCCCAGTATTTGAGCAGTTCTTC	CASSTPVFEQFF
TRBV7-2	.	TRBJ2-1	.	TGTGCCAGCAGGGTACAAGGGGGGGACAATGAGCAGTTCTTC	CASRVQGGDNEQFF
TRBV28	.	TRBJ1-1	.	TGTGCCAGCAGTTTACCCTCCAGGGGTGAGGCTTTCTTT	CASSLPSRGEAFF
TRBV7-2	.	TRBJ2-5	few	TGTGCCAGCAGCTTATCCAGGCAAGAGACCCAGTACTTC	CASSLSRQETQYF
TRBV9	TRBD1	TRBJ1-2	.	TGTGCCAGCACCCCCCCCCTAAGAGTAGGACAGGGGGAGTTAGCTAACTATGGCTACACCTTC	CASTPPLRVGQGELANYGYTF
TRBV6-1	TRBD1	TRBJ1-4	.	TGTGCCAGCAGGCCGACAGGGGGAATCGAAAAACTGTTTTTT	CASRPTGGIEKLFF
TRBV5-1	TRBD1	TRBJ2-5	.	TGCGCCAGCAGCTTGGGACAGGGGGCGAAAGAGACCCAGTACTTC	CASSLGQGAKETQYF